The present TCR beta chain was sequenced within a study of OX40 agonist ivuxolimab in advanced cancers. Looking at the study overall: Given to patients was ivuxolimab, an agonistic anti-OX40 (CD134) antibody. Mean age around 60 years, range about 23 to 80; about 85% male.

Germline-derived CDR1 and CDR2 are LNHDA and SQIVND (reference sequence). V dropped 7 bases and J dropped 4 bases, with 14 bases sitting between them. This CDR3 is built from 14 residues. Study-level points and caveats: Relative to CD4+, CD8+ T cells held more expanded clones on average. Individuals who were partial responders at 0.1-3.0 mg/kg had clonal expansion that ranked among the lowest.

The method was immunoSEQ multiplex PCR; TCRdb's version includes in-frame clones alone and lacks a portion of them. In the table there are fewer than 90,000 clones, around 90% of which are singletons. Concerning this clone itself: What it recognizes is unknown.

This specimen was CD4+ or CD8+ T cells sorted from blood, taken in a trial of the OX40 agonist ivuxolimab. The sequence was obtained from an adult with an advanced solid tumor such as melanoma, head and neck, liver or kidney cancer. The chain employs TRBV19 and TRBJ2-1, with TRBD2 as a possible D gene (6 bases). CDR3 amino acids: CASTIPGVYNEQFF. As DNA, the CDR3 is TGTGCCAGTACCATCCCGGGGGTATACAATGAGCAGTTCTTC.